The rows below give T cell receptor beta chains drawn from one sample of a study of T cell clonotyping in hematopoietic cell transplantation. This table comes from immunoSEQ multiplex PCR, and its TCRdb copy is limited to in-frame clones, with some not included. The table shows about 69,000 clones, with less than 96% occurring only once. The starting material was peripheral blood mononuclear cells, obtained before stem cell transplant. These receptors originate from a woman in her forties or fifties with acute myeloid leukemia. Some clones in this sample may be carry-over from other donors' samples. Both conserved end residues are part of each CDR3. D genes are given only for firm matches. The size entry is marked missing in some rows and otherwise reads once, few, many or a size class.

>NA|NA|TRBV4-2|TRBJ1-2
CASSLRQGYTF
TGTGCCAGCAGCCTCCGACAGGGCTACACCTTC
>NA|NA|TRBV6-1|TRBJ2-1
CASLGGGGHNEQFF
TGTGCCAGTCTGGGAGGGGGGGGACACAATGAGCAGTTCTTC
>NA|NA|TRBV11-1|TRBJ1-2
CASSLTRTRGYTF
TGTGCCAGCAGCCTAACACGGACGAGAGGCTACACCTTC
>TRBD1|NA|TRBV9|TRBJ2-1
CASSVGGTGGNEQFF
TGTGCCAGCAGCGTAGGGGGGACAGGGGGCAATGAGCAGTTCTTC
>NA|NA|TRBV4-1|TRBJ1-5
CASSQDGLNQPQHF
TGCGCCAGCAGCCAAGACGGGCTGAATCAGCCCCAGCATTTT
>NA|NA|TRBV29-1|TRBJ2-2
CSVRGPDTGELFF
TGCAGCGTTCGAGGCCCCGACACCGGGGAGCTGTTTTTT
>NA|NA|TRBV27|TRBJ2-5
CASSLAGPLPETQYF
TGTGCCAGCAGTTTAGCGGGGCCCCTCCCAGAGACCCAGTACTTC
>NA|NA|TRBV10-3|TRBJ1-2
CAISDLGGDSYGYTF
TGTGCCATCAGTGACCTTGGGGGGGATAGCTATGGCTACACCTTC
>TRBD1|NA|TRBV7-9|TRBJ1-2
CASSKDRDRGNYGYTF
TGTGCCAGCAGCAAAGACCGGGACAGGGGGAACTATGGCTACACCTTC
>NA|NA|TRBV29-1|TRBJ1-1
CSADLQGTEAFF
TGCAGCGCCGACCTTCAGGGGACTGAAGCTTTCTTT
>NA|NA|TRBV6-1|TRBJ1-2
CASSGGDRRRVYGYTF
TGTGCCAGCAGTGGGGGAGACAGGCGGCGGGTCTATGGCTACACCTTC
>TRBD2|NA|TRBV5-1|TRBJ2-7
CASSFSAGGYEQYF
TGCGCCAGCAGCTTTAGTGCGGGAGGGTACGAGCAGTACTTC
>TRBD2|few|TRBV6-1|TRBJ2-7
CASSQEGLAIEQYF
TGTGCCAGCAGTCAGGAAGGACTAGCGATTGAGCAGTACTTC
>NA|NA|TRBV5-4|TRBJ2-7
CASSLADTNYEQYF
TGTGCCAGCAGCTTGGCGGACACCAACTACGAGCAGTACTTC
>NA|NA|TRBV7-9|TRBJ2-5
CASKRPGETQYF
TGTGCCAGCAAGCGACCCGGGGAGACCCAGTACTTC
>TRBD2|NA|TRBV6-1|TRBJ2-2
CASSENLAGGPGELFF
TGTGCCAGCAGTGAAAATCTAGCGGGGGGTCCCGGGGAGCTGTTTTTT
>NA|NA|TRBV5-8|TRBJ1-4
CASSFPGLDEKLFF
TGTGCCAGCAGCTTCCCCGGTTTAGATGAAAAACTGTTTTTT
>NA|NA|TRBV9|TRBJ1-6
CASSDGNSPLHF
TGTGCCAGCAGCGACGGTAATTCACCCCTCCACTTT
>TRBD2|NA|TRBV29-1|TRBJ2-2
CSVERREGGTGELFF
TGCAGCGTTGAGCGGAGGGAGGGCGGAACCGGGGAGCTGTTTTTT
>TRBD2|NA|TRBV6-5|TRBJ2-1
CASRRAGGTYNEQFF
TGTGCCAGCAGGAGAGCGGGGGGCACCTACAATGAGCAGTTCTTC
>TRBD1|NA|TRBV27|TRBJ1-3
CASRPGGTGTIYF
TGTGCCAGCCGCCCAGGGGGCACTGGCACCATATATTTT
>NA|NA|TRBV27|TRBJ2-7
CASSRNYEQYF
TGTGCCAGCAGCAGGAACTACGAGCAGTACTTC
>NA|once|TRBV6-1|TRBJ2-6
CASSDEGSGANVLTF
TGTGCCAGCAGTGACGAGGGTTCTGGGGCCAACGTCCTGACTTTC
>NA|NA|TRBV19|TRBJ1-5
CASSVRQGGGSNQPQHF
TGTGCCAGTAGCGTACGGCAGGGTGGCGGTAGCAATCAGCCCCAGCATTTT
>TRBD1|NA|TRBV4-1|TRBJ1-5
CASSQAGQGGNQPQHF
TGCGCCAGCAGCCAAGCGGGACAGGGAGGCAATCAGCCCCAGCATTTT
>NA|NA|TRBV2|TRBJ1-2
CASTLGSYGYTF
TGTGCCAGCACCCTCGGTTCCTATGGCTACACCTTC
>NA|NA|TRBV4-1|TRBJ2-2
CASKVTNTGELFF
TGCGCCAGCAAGGTAACGAACACCGGGGAGCTGTTTTTT
>NA|NA|TRBV5-1|TRBJ2-3
CASSLGSGASTDTQYF
TGCGCCAGCAGCTTGGGGTCCGGGGCTAGCACAGATACGCAGTATTTT
>TRBD1|NA|TRBV27|TRBJ1-5
CASRTGGDQPQHF
TGTGCCAGCAGGACAGGGGGCGATCAGCCCCAGCATTTT
>TRBD1|NA|TRBV30|TRBJ1-2
CAWSVGQGHGYTF
TGTGCCTGGAGTGTAGGACAGGGTCATGGCTACACCTTC
>TRBD2|NA|TRBV5-1|TRBJ2-5
CASSFSSGKDQETQYF
TGCGCCAGCAGCTTCAGTAGCGGGAAAGATCAAGAGACCCAGTACTTC
>NA|NA|TRBV28|TRBJ1-5
CASSLYGDYNQPQHF
TGTGCCAGCAGTTTATATGGAGACTACAATCAGCCCCAGCATTTT
>TRBD2|NA|TRBV18|TRBJ2-1
CASSPEGLAYNEQFF
TGTGCCAGCTCACCAGAAGGACTAGCTTACAATGAGCAGTTCTTC
>NA|NA|TRBV7-9|TRBJ2-1
CASSHVLRVEQFF
TGTGCCAGCAGCCACGTCCTTCGCGTTGAGCAGTTCTTC
>TRBD1|once|TRBV7-9|TRBJ2-2
CASSLGRTGFTGELFF
TGTGCCAGCAGCCTGGGGCGGACAGGGTTCACCGGGGAGCTGTTTTTT
>NA|NA|TRBV6-6|TRBJ1-5
CASSYSDGSNQPQHF
TGTGCCAGCAGTTATTCCGACGGGAGCAATCAGCCCCAGCATTTT
>NA|NA|TRBV6-5|TRBJ2-3
CASSSAGTGEADTQYF
TGTGCCAGCAGTTCCGCCGGGACTGGAGAGGCAGATACGCAGTATTTT